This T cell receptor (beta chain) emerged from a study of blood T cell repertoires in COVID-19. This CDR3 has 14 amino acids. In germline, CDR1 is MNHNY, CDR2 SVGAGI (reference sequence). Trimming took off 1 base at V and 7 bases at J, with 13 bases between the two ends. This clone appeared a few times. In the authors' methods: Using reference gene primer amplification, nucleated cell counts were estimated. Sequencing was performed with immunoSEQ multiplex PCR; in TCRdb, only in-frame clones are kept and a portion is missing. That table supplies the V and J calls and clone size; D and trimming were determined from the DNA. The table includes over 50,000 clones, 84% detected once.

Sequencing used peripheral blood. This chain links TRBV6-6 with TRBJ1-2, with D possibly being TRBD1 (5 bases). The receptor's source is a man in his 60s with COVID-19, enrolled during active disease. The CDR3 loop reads CASSYLVREAGYTF. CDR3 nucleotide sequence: TGTGCCAGCAGTTACTTAGTCAGGGAAGCTGGCTACACCTTC.